What follows are 30 T cell receptor beta chains derived from one specimen sequenced in a study of identifying expanded T cells in peripheral blood. Clones were sequenced by immunoSEQ multiplex PCR, and TCRdb holds only the in-frame ones, with some missing. Found here are 90,000 to 110,000 clones, about 87% of them singletons; the top ten hold around 8.2%. Sequencing used blood. The receptors here all came from a person aged 18 to 75 in good health.

The V call is TRBV11-2, the J call TRBJ1-3, with TRBD1 as a possible D gene (6 bases). The V gene's germline CDR1 is SGHAT and CDR2 FQNNGV. CDR3 length: 16 amino acids. The V gene lost 4 bases and the J gene lost 4 bases, with 17 bases spanning the gap. CDR3 nucleotide sequence: TGTGCCAGCAGCTACCAAATTACAGGGAAAGGAAACACCATATATTTT. Protein product: CASSYQITGKGNTIYF. The variable domain in full, completed from reference TRBV11-2 and TRBJ1-3, reads EAGVAQSPRYKIIEKRQSVAFWCNPISGHATLYWYQQILGQGPKLLIQFQNNGVVDDSQLPKDRFSAERLKGVDSTLKIQPAKLEDSAVYLCASSYQITGKGNTIYFGEGSWLTVV.

The chain couples TRBV6-1 to TRBJ2-3; D may be TRBD1 or TRBD2 (5 bases each). The CDR3 has 14 amino acids. Germline V gives CDR1 MNHNS, CDR2 SASEGT. Trimming removed 4 bases at V and 1 base at J, with 9 bases between. The CDR3 DNA follows: TGTGCCAGCAGTGCGGGACCGGGCACAGATACGCAGTATTTT. Protein product: CASSAGPGTDTQYF.

The V call is TRBV28, the J call TRBJ1-2; 8 bases are a match to TRBD1. Trimming at V came to 6 bases and at J to 2 bases, leaving 5 bases not matched to a gene. Looked up from germline, CDR1 is MDHEN and CDR2 is SYDVKM. CDR3 length: 14 residues. CDR3 nucleotide sequence: TGTGCCAGCAGCCCCGGACAGGGAAACTATGGCTACACCTTC. Its protein product is CASSPGQGNYGYTF.

V is TRBV5-8 and J is TRBJ2-6, with a tentative D call TRBD2 (6 bases). CDR1 is SGHTS and CDR2 is YDEGEE in the germline V gene. V dropped 4 bases and J dropped 2 bases, with 19 bases sitting between them. CDR3 length equals 18 residues. Here the CDR3 reads CASSAGISIRAGANVLTF. DNA of the CDR3: TGTGCCAGCAGCGCGGGGATTTCGATCAGGGCTGGGGCCAACGTCCTGACTTTC.

The CDR3 here is CASSPRWGRTEAFF. CDR3 bases: TGCGCCAGCAGCCCCCGGTGGGGCAGAACTGAAGCTTTCTTT. This chain joins TRBV4-3 and TRBJ1-1; tentative D call: TRBD1 (5 bases). The CDR3 extends over 14 amino acids. Germline CDR1 LGHNA, CDR2 YSLEER. Trimming stripped 4 bases from V and 5 bases from J, with 14 bases between.

The chain uses TRBV5-1 and TRBJ2-1, with 9 bases aligning to TRBD2. The junction had 10 bases not matched to a gene; V was cut back by 4 bases and J by 5 bases. The CDR3 has 16 amino acids. Germline CDR1 reads SGHRS; CDR2 reads YFSETQ. CDR3 residues: CASSPLASGTHNEQFF. The CDR3 bases are TGCGCCAGCAGCCCCCTCGCTAGCGGGACCCACAATGAGCAGTTCTTC.

V is TRBV28 and J is TRBJ2-7, with TRBD1 matching 8 bases. The CDR3 has 14 residues. The trim removed 10 bases at V and 0 bases at J, leaving 8 bases unmatched. Germline CDR1 and CDR2: MDHEN and SYDVKM. Here the CDR3 DNA reads TGTGCCACCCACAGGGGGTCGTTCTCCTACGAGCAGTACTTC. It is translated as CATHRGSFSYEQYF.

The V and J genes are TRBV5-1 and TRBJ1-2, with TRBD1 matching over 8 bases. The germline CDR1 and CDR2 sequences are SGHRS and YFSETQ. CDR3 length: 15 amino acids. V was pared by 6 bases and J by 6 bases, with 13 bases of the junction left unmatched. For the CDR3, the DNA is TGCGCCAGCAATCAGGGAATGACAGGGGTAGATGGCTACACCTTC. Translation gives CASNQGMTGVDGYTF.

The chain's CDR3 is CASRLAGARYNEQFF. CDR3 nucleotide sequence: TGTGCCAGCAGGCTAGCGGGAGCACGTTACAATGAGCAGTTCTTC. The V call is TRBV11-2, the J call TRBJ2-1; the match to TRBD2 covers 10 bases. This CDR3 has 15 residues. The germline CDR1 and CDR2 sequences are SGHAT and FQNNGV. V lost 6 bases and J lost 4; bases outside the gene matches: 6.

The CDR3 reads CASSLGAPWDSNQPQHF. Here the CDR3 DNA reads TGTGCCAGCAGCTTAGGGGCTCCATGGGATAGCAATCAGCCCCAGCATTTT. The chain employs TRBV7-2 and TRBJ1-5; D uncertain. Germline V lookup: CDR1 SGHTA, CDR2 FQGNSA. The CDR3 has 17 residues. Trimming removed 1 base from V and 0 bases from J, with 13 bases in between.

This clone appeared once. J is TRBJ1-5 and V is TRBV19; D might be TRBD1 (5 bases). Germline-derived CDR1 and CDR2 are LNHDA and SQIVND (reference sequence). The CDR3 spans 15 residues. Trimming took off 6 bases at V and 2 bases at J, with 14 bases between the two ends. CDR3 coding DNA: TGTGCCAGTAGGTCCCGCCAGGGTGGCAATCAGCCCCAGCATTTT. It translates to CASRSRQGGNQPQHF.

The chain carries TRBV11-2 and TRBJ2-2; D is possibly TRBD2 (5 bases). The V end was cut by 3 bases, the J end by 5 bases, with 16 bases between. The germline V gene encodes CDR1 SGHAT and CDR2 FQNNGV. This CDR3 has 16 residues. The CDR3 DNA follows: TGTGCCAGCAGCTTGGACGGACTTGACCTTACCGGGGAGCTGTTTTTT. Its protein is CASSLDGLDLTGELFF.

This chain links TRBV14 with TRBJ2-5; TRBD1 agrees at 7 bases. The germline CDR1 and CDR2 sequences are SGHDN and FVKESK. V dropped 0 bases and J dropped 7; count of bases not matched to a gene: 14. The CDR3 has 17 amino acids. DNA of the CDR3: TGTGCCAGCAGCCAAGATGAAAAGACAGGGCTTTTGGGGACCCAGTACTTC. This sequence encodes CASSQDEKTGLLGTQYF.

A single count supports this clone. The chain links TRBV11-2 to TRBJ2-7, with D possibly being TRBD2 (5 bases). Germline V gene data show CDR1 as SGHAT and CDR2 as FQNNGV. The CDR3 loop spans 13 amino acids. The V end was cut by 1 base, the J end by 5 bases, with 9 bases between. CDR3 bases: TGTGCCAGCAGCTTAGGGGGAGCCGACGAGCAGTACTTC. This translates into CASSLGGADEQYF.

The chain is built from TRBV6-6 and TRBJ1-1; D is unclear. Germline V gene lookup returns CDR1 MNHNY and CDR2 SVGAGI (reference sequence). The CDR3 is 16 amino acids. V lost 6 bases and J 3 bases, leaving 20 bases between the germline ends. In DNA, the CDR3 is TGTGCCAGCAGGGGTTCATACGGCGGGCCGTACACTGAAGCTTTCTTT. Protein product: CASRGSYGGPYTEAFF.

The chain joins TRBV19 to TRBJ2-7; the match to TRBD2 covers 7 bases. The germline CDR1 and CDR2 sequences are LNHDA and SQIVND (reference sequence). V shed 1 base, J shed 11 bases, and the junction held 8 bases outside the gene matches. CDR3 length: 13 residues. CDR3 loop: CASSIASGTSKYF. The DNA of the CDR3 is TGTGCCAGTAGTATAGCTAGCGGTACGAGCAAGTACTTC.

The chain uses TRBV5-6 and TRBJ2-3; D might be TRBD1 (6 bases). CDR1 SGHDT and CDR2 YYEEEE come from the germline V gene. There are 14 residues in the CDR3. V lost 4 bases and J lost 4, with 13 bases in between. The CDR3 nucleotides read TGTGCCAGCAGCAGTGGGGGCAGAGCAGATACGCAGTATTTT. As protein: CASSSGGRADTQYF.

The genes are TRBV7-2 and TRBJ2-5; a weak D match, TRBD2 (6 bases). This CDR3 comprises 16 residues. Germline loops: CDR1 SGHTA, CDR2 FQGNSA. V was shortened by 1 base and J by 2 bases, with 14 bases between the two germline ends. CDR3 in amino acids: CASSLVWGGAQETQYF. The CDR3 DNA reads as TGTGCCAGCAGCTTAGTCTGGGGCGGGGCGCAAGAGACCCAGTACTTC.

The chain has TRBV28 and TRBJ1-3, with D unclear. The V end was cut by 0 bases, the J end by 2 bases, with 11 bases between. The CDR3 contains 16 residues. The germline gives CDR1 MDHEN, CDR2 SYDVKM. CDR3 DNA: TGTGCCAGCAGTTTATGGTCTGGACCGGCTGGAAACACCATATATTTT. This sequence encodes CASSLWSGPAGNTIYF. The full variable domain, with the rest looked up from reference TRBV28 and TRBJ1-3, is DVKVTQSSRYLVKRTGEKVFLECVQDMDHENMFWYRQDPGLGLRLIYFSYDVKMKEKGDIPEGYSVSREKKERFSLILESASTNQTSMYLCASSLWSGPAGNTIYFGEGSWLTVV.

The rearrangement uses TRBV6-1 and TRBJ2-7; a weak D match, TRBD1 (5 bases). The germline CDR1 and CDR2 sequences are MNHNS and SASEGT. Trimming shortened V by 7 bases and J by 3 bases, and 16 bases separated the two germline ends. CDR3 length: 14 amino acids. The CDR3 region is CASISSTVRYEQYF. CDR3 bases: TGTGCCAGCATATCCTCGACAGTGCGCTACGAGCAGTACTTC.

V usage is TRBV7-9 and J usage is TRBJ2-5, with D perhaps matching TRBD1 (6 bases). The CDR3 runs to 15 residues. Germline assignment: CDR1 SEHNR and CDR2 FQNEAQ (reference sequence). Trimming took 5 bases from V and 3 from J, leaving 16 bases between them. CDR3 bases: TGTGCCAGCAGCCCGCAAACTACAGGGAAAGAGACCCAGTACTTC. Its translation is CASSPQTTGKETQYF.

V and J are TRBV19 and TRBJ2-7, with a tentative D call TRBD2 (6 bases). The length of the CDR3 is 13 residues. Germline CDR1 LNHDA, CDR2 SQIVND (reference sequence). Trimming took 9 bases from V and 0 from J, leaving 12 bases between them. The DNA of the CDR3 is TGTGCCAGCGGGACTTCCAGCTCCTACGAGCAGTACTTC. It codes for CASGTSSSYEQYF.

CDR3 sequence (DNA): TGCGCCAGCAGTCTTTTCCAGGGGAACACCGGGGAGCTGTTTTTT. Translation gives CASSLFQGNTGELFF. V is TRBV5-1 and J is TRBJ2-2; possibly TRBD1 for D (5 bases). The CDR3 loop spans 15 amino acids. The ends were cut back, 5 bases at V and 1 base at J, with 12 bases in the middle. Germline CDR1 is SGHRS and CDR2 is YFSETQ.

This clone was observed a single time. The final CDR3 position lacks the conserved phenylalanine or tryptophan, pointing to a likely read error. It is unclear where the CDR3 begins or ends on the DNA, so no DNA is shown, and the CDR3 is as TCRdb lists it. The chain's CDR3 is CASSYPRATDGL. The chain joins TRBV6-5 to TRBJ2-7. Germline V gene data show CDR1 as MNHEY and CDR2 as SVGAGI. The CDR3 length equals 12 residues, ends included.

This chain connects TRBV7-6 to TRBJ2-2; unclear D gene. The CDR3 spans 14 residues. Germline V gives CDR1 SGHVS, CDR2 FNYEAQ. With 2 bases removed from V and 1 base from J, the gap between germline ends came to 5 bases. CDR3 coding DNA: TGTGCCAGCAGCTTATCACGGAACACCGGGGAGCTGTTTTTT. This codes for CASSLSRNTGELFF.

This clone was counted a single time. The genes are TRBV27 and TRBJ1-5, with TRBD1 as a possible D gene (5 bases). The CDR3 loop spans 14 amino acids. Germline V lookup: CDR1 MNHEY, CDR2 SMNVEV (reference sequence). The germline V and J ends were trimmed by 5 bases and 2 bases, with 10 bases remaining between them. The CDR3 sequence is CASSTWGGNQPQHF. CDR3 sequence (DNA): TGTGCCAGCAGTACCTGGGGGGGCAATCAGCCCCAGCATTTT.

V is TRBV5-1 and J is TRBJ2-7; the D is unclear. The CDR3 sequence is 13 residues long. Trimming pared 0 bases from V and 6 bases from J, leaving 10 bases between. CDR1 and CDR2 (germline): SGHRS, YFSETQ. CDR3 sequence reads: CASSLVSTVEQYF. The CDR3 coding sequence is TGCGCCAGCAGCTTGGTGTCAACCGTCGAGCAGTACTTC.

The V and J genes are TRBV7-2 and TRBJ2-1; D may be TRBD2 (6 bases). V was cut by 1 base and J by 0 bases, with 13 bases left in between. Germline lookup yields CDR1 SGHTA and CDR2 FQGNSA. The CDR3 runs to 17 residues. The CDR3 is CASSLDTGSSSYNEQFF. CDR3 DNA sequence: TGTGCCAGCAGCTTAGATACCGGGAGTAGCTCCTACAATGAGCAGTTCTTC.

This sequence joins TRBV2 and TRBJ2-3, with D perhaps assigned TRBD1 or TRBD2 (5 bases each). Deletions cut 4 bases from V and 1 base from J, with 9 bases between. This CDR3 has 14 amino acids. CDR1 and CDR2 from the germline V gene are SNHLY and FYNNEI. CDR3 residues: CASSAMGGTDTQYF. CDR3 nucleotide sequence: TGTGCCAGCAGTGCCATGGGGGGCACAGATACGCAGTATTTT. The variable domain in full, with the rest retrieved from reference TRBV2 and TRBJ2-3, is EPEVTQTPSHQVTQMGQEVILRCVPISNHLYFYWYRQILGQKVEFLVSFYNNEISEKSEIFDDQFSVERPDGSNFTLKIRSTKLEDSAMYFCASSAMGGTDTQYFGPGTRLTVL.

This chain uses TRBV13 with TRBJ2-1; 16 nucleotides line up with TRBD2. The V gene's germline CDR1 is PRHDT and CDR2 FYEKMQ (reference sequence). Trimming removed 5 bases from V and 1 base from J; junction bases left unmatched: 8. The CDR3 is 19 residues long. CDR3 nucleotide sequence: TGTGCCAGCAGCATGGGACTAGCGGGAGGGCCTGTGTCCTACAATGAGCAGTTCTTC. It specifies CASSMGLAGGPVSYNEQFF.